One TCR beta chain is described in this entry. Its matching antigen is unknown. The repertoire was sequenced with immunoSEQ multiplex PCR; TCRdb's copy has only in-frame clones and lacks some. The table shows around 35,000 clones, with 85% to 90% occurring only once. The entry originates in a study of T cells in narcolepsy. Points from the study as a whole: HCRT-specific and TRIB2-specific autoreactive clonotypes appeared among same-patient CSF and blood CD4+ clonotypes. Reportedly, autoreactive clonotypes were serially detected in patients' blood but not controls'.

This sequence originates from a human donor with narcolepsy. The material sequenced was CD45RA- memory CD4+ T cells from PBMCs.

In nucleotides, the CDR3 is TGTGCCAGCAGCATTACGGGTTATAATTCACCCCTCCACTTT. It codes for CASSITGYNSPLHF. The chain has TRBV27 and TRBJ1-6; no clear D. The CDR3 has 14 amino acids. Per the germline V gene, CDR1 is MNHEY and CDR2 is SMNVEV (reference sequence). V was cut by 6 bases and J by 4 bases, with 10 bases left in between.